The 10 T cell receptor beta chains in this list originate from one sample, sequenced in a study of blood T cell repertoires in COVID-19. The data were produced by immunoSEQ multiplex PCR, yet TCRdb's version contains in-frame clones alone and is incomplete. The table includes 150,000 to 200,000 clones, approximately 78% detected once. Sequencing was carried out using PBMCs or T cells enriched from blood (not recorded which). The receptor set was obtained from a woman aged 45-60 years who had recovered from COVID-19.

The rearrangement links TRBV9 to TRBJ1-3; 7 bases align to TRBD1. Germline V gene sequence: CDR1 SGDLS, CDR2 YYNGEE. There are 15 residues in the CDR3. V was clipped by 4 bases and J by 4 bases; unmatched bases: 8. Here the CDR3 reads CASSKRQGTGNTIYF. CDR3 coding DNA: TGTGCCAGCAGCAAAAGACAGGGAACGGGAAACACCATATATTTT.

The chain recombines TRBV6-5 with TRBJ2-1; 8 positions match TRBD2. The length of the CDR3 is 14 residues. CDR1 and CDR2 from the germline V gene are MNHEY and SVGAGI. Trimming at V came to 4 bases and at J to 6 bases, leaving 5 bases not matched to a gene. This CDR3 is CASSLERGSNEQFF. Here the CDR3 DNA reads TGTGCCAGCAGTTTAGAGCGGGGGAGCAATGAGCAGTTCTTC.

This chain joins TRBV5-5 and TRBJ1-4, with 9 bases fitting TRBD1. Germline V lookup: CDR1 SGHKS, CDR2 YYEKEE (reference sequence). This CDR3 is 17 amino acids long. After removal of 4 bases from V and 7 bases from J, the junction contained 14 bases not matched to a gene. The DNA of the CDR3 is TGTGCCAGCAGCACAGGGGGGACAGGGAGGCGAGTTGAAAAACTGTTTTTT. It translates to CASSTGGTGRRVEKLFF. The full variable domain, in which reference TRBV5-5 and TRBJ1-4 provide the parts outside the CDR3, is DAGVTQSPTHLIKTRGQQVTLRCSPISGHKSVSWYQQVLGQGPQFIFQYYEKEERGRGNFPDRFSARQFPNYSSELNVNALLLGDSALYLCASSTGGTGRRVEKLFFGSGTQLSVL.

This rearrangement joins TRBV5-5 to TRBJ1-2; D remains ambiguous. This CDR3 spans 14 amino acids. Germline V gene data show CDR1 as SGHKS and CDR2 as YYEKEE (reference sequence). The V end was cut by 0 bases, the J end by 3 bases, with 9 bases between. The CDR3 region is CASSLAVADYGYTF. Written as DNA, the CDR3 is TGTGCCAGCAGCTTGGCTGTGGCTGACTATGGCTACACCTTC.

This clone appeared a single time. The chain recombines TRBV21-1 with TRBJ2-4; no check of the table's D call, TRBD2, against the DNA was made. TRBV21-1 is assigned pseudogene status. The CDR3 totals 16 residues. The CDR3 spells CASSGDCRSPKNIQYF. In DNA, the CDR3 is TGTGCCAGCAGCGGGGACTGTCGATCCCCCAAAAACATTCAGTACTTC.

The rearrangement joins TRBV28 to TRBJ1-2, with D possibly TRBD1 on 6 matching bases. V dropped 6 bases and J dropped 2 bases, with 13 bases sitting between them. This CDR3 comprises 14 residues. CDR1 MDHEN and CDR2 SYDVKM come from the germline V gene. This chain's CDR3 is CASRTLQGNYGYTF. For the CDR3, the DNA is TGTGCCAGCAGGACACTACAGGGCAACTATGGCTACACCTTC.

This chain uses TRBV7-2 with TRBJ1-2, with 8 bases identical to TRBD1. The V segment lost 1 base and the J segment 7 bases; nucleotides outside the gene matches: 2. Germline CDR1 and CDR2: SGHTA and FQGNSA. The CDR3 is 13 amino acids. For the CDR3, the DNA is TGTGCCAGCAGCTTAGGGACAGGGCTTGGCTACACCTTC. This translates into CASSLGTGLGYTF.

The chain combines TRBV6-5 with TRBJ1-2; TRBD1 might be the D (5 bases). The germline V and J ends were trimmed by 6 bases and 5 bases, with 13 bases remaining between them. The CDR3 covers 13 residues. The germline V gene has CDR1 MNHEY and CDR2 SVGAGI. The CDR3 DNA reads TGTGCCAGCAGGCCTATTCAGGGTTATGGCTACACCTTC. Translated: CASRPIQGYGYTF.

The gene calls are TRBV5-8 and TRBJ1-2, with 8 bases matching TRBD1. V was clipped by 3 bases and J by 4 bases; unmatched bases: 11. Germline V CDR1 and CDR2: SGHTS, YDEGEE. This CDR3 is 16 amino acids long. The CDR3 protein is CASSSLLRQGTYGYTF. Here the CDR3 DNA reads TGTGCCAGCAGCTCCCTACTGAGACAGGGGACCTATGGCTACACCTTC.

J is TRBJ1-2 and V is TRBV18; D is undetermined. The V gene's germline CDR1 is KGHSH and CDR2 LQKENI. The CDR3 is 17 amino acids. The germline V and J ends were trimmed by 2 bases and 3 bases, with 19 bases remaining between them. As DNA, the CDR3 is TGTGCCAGCTCACCAAGTATCGGAGGGCGTCAGGACTATGGCTACACCTTC. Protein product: CASSPSIGGRQDYGYTF. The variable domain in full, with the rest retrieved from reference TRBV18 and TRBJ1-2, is NAGVMQNPRHLVRRRGQEARLRCSPMKGHSHVYWYRQLPEEGLKFMVYLQKENIIDESGMPKERFSAEFPKEGPSILRIQQVVRGDSAAYFCASSPSIGGRQDYGYTFGSGTRLTVV.